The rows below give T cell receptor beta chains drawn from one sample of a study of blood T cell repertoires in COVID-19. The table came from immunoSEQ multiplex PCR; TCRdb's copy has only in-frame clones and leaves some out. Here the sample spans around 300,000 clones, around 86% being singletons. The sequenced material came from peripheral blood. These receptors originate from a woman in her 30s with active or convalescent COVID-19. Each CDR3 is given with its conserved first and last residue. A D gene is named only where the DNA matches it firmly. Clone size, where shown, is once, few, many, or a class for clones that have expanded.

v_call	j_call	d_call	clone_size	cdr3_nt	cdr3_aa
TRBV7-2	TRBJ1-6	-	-	TGTGCCAGCATCTCCGGTGAGGAGGGGTTTCATTCACCCCTCCACTTT	CASISGEEGFHSPLHF
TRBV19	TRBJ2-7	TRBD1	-	TGTGCCAGTAGTGACAGGGACGAGCAGTACTTC	CASSDRDEQYF
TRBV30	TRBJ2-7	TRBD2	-	TGTGCCTGGACTTGGACTAGCGGGGGGGCCTCCTACGAGCAGTACTTC	CAWTWTSGGASYEQYF
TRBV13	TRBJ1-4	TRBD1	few	TGTGCCAGCAGCGCAACTCTACAGGGGCGAAATGAAAAACTGTTTTTT	CASSATLQGRNEKLFF
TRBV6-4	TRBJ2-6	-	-	TGTGCCAGCAGTGATGAGGTCTCTGGGGCCAACGTCCTGACTTTC	CASSDEVSGANVLTF
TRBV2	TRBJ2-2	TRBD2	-	TGTGCCAGCAGTGATGTCCGACTAGCGGGGGCCCCGAACACCGGGGAGCTGTTTTTT	CASSDVRLAGAPNTGELFF
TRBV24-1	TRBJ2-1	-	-	TGTGCCACCAGTGATCTCCGGGGGCAGTTCTTC	CATSDLRGQFF
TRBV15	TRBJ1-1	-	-	TGTGCCACCCTTAGTATCACTGAAGCTTTCTTT	CATLSITEAFF
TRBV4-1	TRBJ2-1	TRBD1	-	TGCGCCAGCAGCCAATTTCTGGCCGGGACAGGGTCCTACAATGAGCAGTTCTTC	CASSQFLAGTGSYNEQFF
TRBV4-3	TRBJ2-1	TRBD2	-	TGCGCCAGCAGCCAAGACCGGGCGGGGGGGGATTCTGGTGAGCAGTTCTTC	CASSQDRAGGDSGEQFF
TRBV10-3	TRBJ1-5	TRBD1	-	TGTGCCATCAGTAATACAGGGGGTAGCAATCAGCCCCAGCATTTT	CAISNTGGSNQPQHF
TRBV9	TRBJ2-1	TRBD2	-	TGTGCCAGCAGCGTAGGCGGGGGATTAGACAATGAGCAGTTCTTC	CASSVGGGLDNEQFF
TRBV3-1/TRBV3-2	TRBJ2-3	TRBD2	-	TGTGCCAGCAGCCAAGATGGTAGGCAGGGTGTTAGCGGGGGGCCCAGCACAGATACGCAGTATTTT	CASSQDGRQGVSGGPSTDTQYF
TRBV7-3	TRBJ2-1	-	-	TGTGCCAGCAGCTTAACTGGCGGCTACAATGAGCAGTTCTTC	CASSLTGGYNEQFF
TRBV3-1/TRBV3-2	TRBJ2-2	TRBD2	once	TGTGCCAGCAGCCAAGGGGTCTTATCTAGCGGGGGGTCCGGGGAGCTGTTTTTT	CASSQGVLSSGGSGELFF
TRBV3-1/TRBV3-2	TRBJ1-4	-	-	TGTGCCAGCAGCCAAGTCCCCACAGGCCCTAATGAAAAACTGTTTTTT	CASSQVPTGPNEKLFF
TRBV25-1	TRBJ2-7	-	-	TGTGCCAGCAGTGAAAACCGGGAGATCACCTACGAGCAGTACTTC	CASSENREITYEQYF
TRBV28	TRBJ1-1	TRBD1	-	TGTGCCAGCAGGTCGGGACAGCAGGGCACTGAAGCTTTCTTT	CASRSGQQGTEAFF
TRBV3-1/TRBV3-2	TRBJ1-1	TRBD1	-	TGTGCCAGTCGGGACAGGGAGAACACTGAAGCTTTCTTT	CASRDRENTEAFF
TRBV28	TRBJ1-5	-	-	TGTGCGGCCAGGGATAGCAATCAGCCCCAGCATTTT	CAARDSNQPQHF
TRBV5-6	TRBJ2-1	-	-	TGTGCCAGCAGCTTGGACAGTCATGAGCAGTTCTTC	CASSLDSHEQFF
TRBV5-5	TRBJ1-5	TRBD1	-	TGTGCCAGCAGTTGGACAGGGGAGAACAATCAGCCCCAGCATTTT	CASSWTGENNQPQHF
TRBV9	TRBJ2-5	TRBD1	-	TGTGCCAGCAGCGGACAGGGGGCGCGGGAGACCCAGTACTTC	CASSGQGARETQYF
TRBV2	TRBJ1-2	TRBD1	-	TGTGCCAGCAGTGGGGACAGGGGCGAGGGCTACACCTTC	CASSGDRGEGYTF
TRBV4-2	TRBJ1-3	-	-	TGTGCCAGCGAATTCAGGGTTCACTCTGGAAACACCATATATTTT	CASEFRVHSGNTIYF
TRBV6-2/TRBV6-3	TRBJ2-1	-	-	TGTGCCAGCAGTTTATTGGGCGGGTGGAATGAGCAGTTCTTC	CASSLLGGWNEQFF
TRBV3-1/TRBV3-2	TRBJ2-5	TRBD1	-	TGTGCCAGCAGCGCCGGGACAGGACAAGAGACCCAGTACTTC	CASSAGTGQETQYF
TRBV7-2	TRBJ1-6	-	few	TGTGCCAGCAGCTTAGAAGGTGGACAGAGTTCACCCCTCCACTTT	CASSLEGGQSSPLHF
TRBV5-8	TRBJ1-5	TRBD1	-	TGTGCCAGCAGCTGGGACAGGGATCAGCCCCAGCATTTT	CASSWDRDQPQHF
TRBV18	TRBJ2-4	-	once	TGTGCCAGCTCACCACGGGGAGGAACAGGGGCTGAGGCCAAAAACATTCAGTACTTC	CASSPRGGTGAEAKNIQYF
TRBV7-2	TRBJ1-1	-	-	TGTGCCAGCAGCTTCGACAGAGACACTGAAGCTTTCTTT	CASSFDRDTEAFF
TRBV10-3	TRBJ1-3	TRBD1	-	TGTGCCATCAGTGAACAGGGGGCTGGAAACACCATATATTTT	CAISEQGAGNTIYF
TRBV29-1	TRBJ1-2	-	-	TGCAGCGTTGAAATTTCGGGTGGGTTCTGGGGCAGCTTTATTAACTATGGCTACACCTTC	CSVEISGGFWGSFINYGYTF
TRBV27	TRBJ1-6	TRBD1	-	TGTGCCAGCAGTCCCTGGGGGACAGGGACTTCACCCCTCCACTTT	CASSPWGTGTSPLHF
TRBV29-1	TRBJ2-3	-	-	TGCAGCGTTGAGGGCAGCACAGATACGCAGTATTTT	CSVEGSTDTQYF
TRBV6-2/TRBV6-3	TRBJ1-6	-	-	TGTGCCAGCAGTTCCGTAGACAGGCGTAATTCACCCCTCCACTTT	CASSSVDRRNSPLHF
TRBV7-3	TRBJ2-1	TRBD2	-	TGTGCCAGCAGCTTATCGGGACTAGCGGGGCATGAGCAGTTCTTC	CASSLSGLAGHEQFF
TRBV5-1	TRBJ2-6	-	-	TGCGCCAGCAGCTTGGCCCCAACAGGGTCTGGGGCCAACGTCCTGACTTTC	CASSLAPTGSGANVLTF
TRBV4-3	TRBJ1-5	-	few	TGCGCCAGCAGCCAAGATTCGGGGGGGCGTCAGCCCCAGCATTTT	CASSQDSGGRQPQHF
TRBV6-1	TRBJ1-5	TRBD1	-	TGTGCCAGCAGTGATCAGGGCAGGGGGCGGGGTCAGCCCCAGCATTTT	CASSDQGRGRGQPQHF
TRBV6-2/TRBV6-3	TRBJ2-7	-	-	TGTGCCAGCAGTTCCGCAGGTAGTGCTCTAAAGCAGTACTTC	CASSSAGSALKQYF
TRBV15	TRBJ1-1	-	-	TGTGCCACCCGTAGCGGCACTGAAGCTTTCTTT	CATRSGTEAFF
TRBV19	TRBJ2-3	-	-	TGTGCCAGTAGTATTAGTTTTCTCACAGATACGCAGTATTTT	CASSISFLTDTQYF
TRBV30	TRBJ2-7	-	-	TGTGCCTGGGGGGGCTCGGTCGAGCAGTACTTC	CAWGGSVEQYF
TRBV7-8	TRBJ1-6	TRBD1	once	TGTGCCAGCAGTACCGACAGGGGCTCACCCCTCCACTTT	CASSTDRGSPLHF
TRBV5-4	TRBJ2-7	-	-	TGTGCCAGCAGCTTCTCCGAGGGGGCCTACGAGCAGTACTTC	CASSFSEGAYEQYF
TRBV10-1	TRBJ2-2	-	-	TGCGCCAGCAGTGACGGCAGGGGACCCTCTCAGGACGGGGAGCTGTTTTTT	CASSDGRGPSQDGELFF
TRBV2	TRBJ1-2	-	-	TGTGCCAGCAGCGATGGGGGAAGGGGGAACTATGGCTACACCTTC	CASSDGGRGNYGYTF
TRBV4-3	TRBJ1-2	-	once	TGCGCCAGCAGCCAATACTCTGGAGGAACTAACCCCTATGGCTACACCTTC	CASSQYSGGTNPYGYTF
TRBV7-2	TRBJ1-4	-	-	TGTGCCAGCAGCTTAGCGCTCCCCCCGGGCTCAGGGGAAAAACTGTTTTTT	CASSLALPPGSGEKLFF
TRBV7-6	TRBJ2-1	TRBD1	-	TGTGCCAGCAGCCCGGGGACAGGGTCGATTCATGAGCAGTTCTTC	CASSPGTGSIHEQFF
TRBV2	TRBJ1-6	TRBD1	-	TGTGCCAGCAGTGAAGCGGGGACAGGGTATGTGTCACCCCTCCACTTT	CASSEAGTGYVSPLHF
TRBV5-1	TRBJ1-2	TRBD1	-	TGCGCCAGCAGCTTGAGGACAGGGATCGGATATGGCTACACCTTC	CASSLRTGIGYGYTF